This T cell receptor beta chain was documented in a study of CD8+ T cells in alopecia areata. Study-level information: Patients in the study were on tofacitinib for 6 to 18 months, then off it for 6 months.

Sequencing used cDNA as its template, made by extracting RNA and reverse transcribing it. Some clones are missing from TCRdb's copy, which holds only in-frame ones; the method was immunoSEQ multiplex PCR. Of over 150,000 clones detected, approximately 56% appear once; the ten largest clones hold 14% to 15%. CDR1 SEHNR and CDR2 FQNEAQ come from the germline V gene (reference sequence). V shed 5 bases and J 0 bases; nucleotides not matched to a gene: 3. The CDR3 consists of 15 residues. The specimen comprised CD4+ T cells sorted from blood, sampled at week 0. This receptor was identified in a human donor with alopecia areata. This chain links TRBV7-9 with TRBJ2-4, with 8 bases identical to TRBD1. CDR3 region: CASSVQGGAKNIQYF. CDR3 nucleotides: TGTGCCAGCAGCGTACAGGGGGGAGCCAAAAACATTCAGTACTTC.